This entry concerns a single T cell receptor (beta chain). Antigen specificity is unknown. With 1 base clipped from V and 5 bases from J, the junction kept 5 bases outside the gene matches. This CDR3 contains 15 residues. From germline, CDR1 is ENHRY and CDR2 SYGVKD. This sample was taken from a study of cytomegalovirus exposure and HLA in healthy donors. The PCR employed 60 Vbeta primers together with 13 Jbeta primers. Profiled with immunoSEQ multiplex PCR; TCRdb holds only in-frame clones, not every one. The sample has under 150,000 clones; 80% are singletons. Study-level points and caveats: According to the study, roughly 180 TCR beta chains were cytomegalovirus-associated. A link between a missense DCLRE1C variant and TCR beta V- and J-gene trimming emerged from a later analysis.

This receptor was identified in a male donor in good health and CMV-seronegative. The sequenced sample was PBMCs. The V gene is TRBV10-3, the J gene TRBJ2-1; TRBD2 aligns across 7 bases. The CDR3 protein is CAISEFVGGDNEQFF. The DNA for the CDR3 is TGTGCCATCAGTGAGTTCGTGGGAGGGGACAATGAGCAGTTCTTC.